The 27 T cell receptor beta chains in this list originate from one sample, sequenced in a study of PD-L1 blockade in urothelial cancer. Repertoires were generated with immunoSEQ multiplex PCR, while TCRdb's copy carries only in-frame clones and drops some. The data show about 16,000 clones, 75% to 90% seen once. Time point meaning: pretreatment peripheral blood. The input for sequencing was PBMCs, taken around atezolizumab (anti-PD-L1) treatment. These receptors came from a man in his 70s with urothelial cancer.

The rearrangement uses TRBV4-2 and TRBJ2-1; 14 bases line up with TRBD2. The V and J ends lost 2 bases and 10 bases, in that order; junction bases with no gene match: 7. CDR1 and CDR2 from the germline V gene are LGHNA and YNFKEQ. This CDR3 region has 16 residues. For the CDR3, the DNA is TGTGCCAGCAGCCAACCGACTAGCGGGGGGGTCCACGAGCAGTTCTTC. This gives the protein CASSQPTSGGVHEQFF.

This clone came up once. The gene calls are TRBV10-3 and TRBJ1-1; D not resolved. The CDR3 has 14 amino acids. The germline V and J ends were trimmed by 3 bases and 2 bases, with 10 bases remaining between them. Germline values: CDR1 ENHRY, CDR2 SYGVKD. The CDR3 sequence: CAISDWSGNTEAFF. For the CDR3, the DNA is TGTGCCATCAGTGATTGGTCGGGTAACACTGAAGCTTTCTTT.

The chain uses TRBV10-2 and TRBJ1-2; 7 bases align to TRBD1. Unmatched junction bases numbered 7, after V lost 6 bases and J lost 6 bases. Germline CDR1 WSHSY, CDR2 SAAADI. This CDR3 spans 13 amino acids. CDR3 region: CASRQGQTDGYTF. In DNA, the CDR3 is TGCGCCAGCAGGCAGGGACAGACAGATGGCTACACCTTC.

This clone was seen a single time. This chain joins TRBV21-1 and TRBJ2-3; the DNA was not used to check the table's D call, TRBD2. TRBV21-1 is a pseudogene segment. The CDR3 covers 19 residues. Written as DNA, the CDR3 is TGTGCCAGCAGCGAACCCAAGCCCCCTAGCGGGGGTTTCACAGATACGCAGTATTTT. The encoded protein is CASSEPKPPSGGFTDTQYF.

This clone was detected once. The chain is built from TRBV7-9 and TRBJ2-5; TRBD1 agrees at 8 bases. The germline CDR1 and CDR2 sequences are SEHNR and FQNEAQ (reference sequence). This CDR3 is 14 amino acids long. V gave up 4 bases and J gave up 9 bases; unmatched junction bases: 10. CDR3 DNA: TGTGCCAGCAGCTCCGGACAGGGAAATTTGGCCCAGTACTTC. Translated: CASSSGQGNLAQYF.

The rearrangement joins TRBV4-1 to TRBJ2-3; tentatively, D is TRBD2 (6 bases). CDR1 is MGHRA, CDR2 YSYEKL, per germline. The CDR3 is 16 residues long. V dropped 2 bases and J dropped 6 bases, with 18 bases sitting between them. The CDR3 DNA is TGCGCCAGCAGCCAACCCACCGGGACTCCCCGGGATACGCAGTATTTT. Translating it yields CASSQPTGTPRDTQYF.

The V call is TRBV6-6, the J call TRBJ2-7; perhaps TRBD1 as D (8 bases). V was shortened by 6 bases and J by 1 base, with 16 bases between the two germline ends. The germline CDR1 and CDR2 sequences are MNHNY and SVGAGI (reference sequence). The CDR3 contains 15 residues. Written as DNA, the CDR3 is TGTGCCAGCAGAACCGGACAGGGAGGGTCCTACGAGCAGTACTTC. It is translated as CASRTGQGGSYEQYF.

A few counts support this clone. The chain carries TRBV4-1 and TRBJ1-5; D is unclear. The CDR3 covers 12 residues. Per the germline V gene, CDR1 is MGHRA and CDR2 is YSYEKL. With 5 bases removed from V and 6 bases from J, the gap between germline ends came to 8 bases. The CDR3 spells CASSIAGQPQHF. The DNA for the CDR3 is TGCGCCAGCAGCATCGCGGGTCAGCCCCAGCATTTT.

The sample holds a few counts of this clone. The gene calls are TRBV4-1 and TRBJ1-1; D is possibly TRBD1 (5 bases). The CDR3 consists of 15 residues. Germline V lookup: CDR1 MGHRA, CDR2 YSYEKL. V was pared by 0 bases and J by 11 bases, with 19 bases between. CDR3 DNA sequence: TGCGCCAGCAGCCAAGAGATGGCAGGACATCCCTCGGCTTTCTTT. Encoded protein: CASSQEMAGHPSAFF.

The genes are TRBV5-8 and TRBJ2-1; TRBD2 agrees at 10 bases. Germline trimming cut 0 bases from V and 9 bases from J; bases unmatched to any gene: 3. Germline V gene lookup returns CDR1 SGHTS and CDR2 YDEGEE. The CDR3 length is 14 residues. CDR3: CASSLGIAGGEQFF. The CDR3 DNA reads as TGTGCCAGCAGCTTGGGTATAGCGGGGGGTGAGCAGTTCTTC.

The chain uses TRBV27 and TRBJ2-7; 11 bases are shared with TRBD1. V lost 3 bases, J lost 3 bases, and 10 bases stayed unmatched. Per germline, CDR1 MNHEY and CDR2 SMNVEV (reference sequence). The CDR3 spans 17 residues. The CDR3 spells CASSFSGQGDSSYEQYF. The CDR3 bases are TGTGCCAGCAGTTTCTCGGGACAGGGGGATTCCAGCTACGAGCAGTACTTC.

The chain uses TRBV30 and TRBJ1-2; D is unclear. V lost 2 bases and J 4 bases, leaving 5 bases between the germline ends. This CDR3 spans 11 amino acids. CDR1 GTSNPN and CDR2 SVGIG come from the germline V gene (reference sequence). CDR3 bases: TGTGCCTGGAGTCTTCGCTATGGCTACACCTTC. It is translated as CAWSLRYGYTF.

This chain joins TRBV2 and TRBJ2-1; weak D call: TRBD2 (5 bases). Germline V gene lookup returns CDR1 SNHLY and CDR2 FYNNEI. This CDR3 has 13 amino acids. V lost 4 bases, J lost 9 bases, and 13 bases lay in between. DNA for the CDR3: TGTGCCAGCAGTGGTTCGTCCGGGATTGAGCAGTTCTTC. Residues: CASSGSSGIEQFF.

The chain carries TRBV4-1 and TRBJ1-1, with no clear D. CDR3 size: 16 residues. Trimming left V 3 bases short and J 4 bases short, with 18 bases between. Per the germline V gene, CDR1 is MGHRA and CDR2 is YSYEKL. The CDR3 here is CASSQTMGGMGTEAFF. CDR3 nucleotides: TGCGCCAGCAGCCAGACGATGGGAGGGATGGGCACTGAAGCTTTCTTT.

The chain couples TRBV5-4 to TRBJ2-1; D gene uncertain. V gave up 0 bases and J gave up 8 bases, with 15 bases separating them. There are 15 residues in the CDR3. CDR1 and CDR2 (germline): SGHNT, YYREEE (reference sequence). The CDR3 region is CASSLVEQRTDEQFF. CDR3 nucleotides: TGTGCCAGCAGCTTGGTGGAACAGAGAACCGATGAGCAGTTCTTC.

The CDR3 bases are TGTGCCAGCAGCCCCTACAGGACAGGAAACACTGAAGCTTTCTTT. Encoded protein: CASSPYRTGNTEAFF. V is TRBV7-2 and J is TRBJ1-1; 7 bases are a match to TRBD1. Germline assignment: CDR1 SGHTA and CDR2 FQGNSA. The CDR3 is 15 residues long. Trimming at V came to 5 bases and at J to 2 bases, leaving 8 bases not matched to a gene.

The chain's CDR3 is CASSPPGDRGPGAFF. The CDR3 DNA reads TGCGCCAGCAGCCCCCCCGGGGACAGGGGGCCGGGGGCTTTCTTT. This chain connects TRBV4-1 to TRBJ1-1; 12 bases match TRBD1. The J segment lost 11 bases and the V segment lost 4 bases, leaving 11 bases of the junction unmatched. The CDR3 consists of 15 residues. Per germline, CDR1 MGHRA and CDR2 YSYEKL.

The sample holds a few counts of this clone. This chain connects TRBV6-6 to TRBJ1-6; no firm D call. Germline-derived CDR1 and CDR2 are MNHNY and SVGAGI (reference sequence). There are 14 residues in the CDR3. V was clipped by 2 bases and J by 7 bases, with 9 bases between them. The CDR3 DNA reads as TGTGCCAGCAGTTACGGAGGGTTGAATTCACCCCTCCACTTT. It yields the protein CASSYGGLNSPLHF.

J is TRBJ2-3 and V is TRBV6-6, with 10 nucleotides matching TRBD2. J lost 2 bases, V lost 4 bases, and 3 bases had no gene match. Looked up from germline, CDR1 is MNHNY and CDR2 is SVGAGI (reference sequence). This CDR3 is built from 15 residues. The CDR3 sequence is CASSSLAGVTDTQYF. The CDR3 nucleotides are TGTGCCAGCAGTTCCCTAGCGGGGGTCACAGATACGCAGTATTTT.

The rearrangement joins TRBV10-3 to TRBJ2-5, with D perhaps matching TRBD2 (5 bases). Trimming shortened V by 10 bases and J by 1 base, and 13 bases separated the two germline ends. The CDR3 contains 13 residues. The V gene's germline CDR1 is ENHRY and CDR2 SYGVKD. The CDR3: CATLAGTQETQYF. CDR3 DNA: TGTGCCACCCTGGCGGGTACCCAAGAGACCCAGTACTTC.

The chain couples TRBV10-2 to TRBJ2-1; 12 positions match TRBD2. The germline V gene encodes CDR1 WSHSY and CDR2 SAAADI. The CDR3 has 16 amino acids. V was clipped by 6 bases and J by 2 bases; unmatched bases: 5. DNA for the CDR3: TGCGCCAGCAGAACCCCTAGCGGGGGGGCCTACAATGAGCAGTTCTTC. This sequence encodes CASRTPSGGAYNEQFF.

The count of this clone is one. The rearrangement links TRBV4-2 to TRBJ1-2; TRBD1 aligns across 7 bases. The CDR3 covers 16 residues. Germline V gives CDR1 LGHNA, CDR2 YNFKEQ. Unmatched junction bases numbered 7, after V lost 1 base and J lost 2 bases. CDR3 residues: CASSQARGQPNYGYTF. In DNA, the CDR3 is TGTGCCAGCAGCCAAGCCAGGGGACAGCCAAACTATGGCTACACCTTC.

A note on this clone: A read error may produce the germline difference seen at one junction end. The chain combines TRBV27 with TRBJ2-3, with 7 bases fitting TRBD1. Germline CDR1 reads MNHEY; CDR2 reads SMNVEV (reference sequence). CDR3 length equals 13 residues. In DNA, the CDR3 is TGTACCAGCAGGGGACAGAACACAGATACGCAGTATTTT. Protein sequence: CTSRGQNTDTQYF.

The chain combines TRBV18 with TRBJ1-4; possible D gene TRBD1, 6 bases. The CDR3 is made up of 15 amino acids. CDR1 KGHSH and CDR2 LQKENI come from the germline V gene. The germline V and J ends were trimmed by 4 bases and 7 bases, with 16 bases remaining between them. CDR3 bases: TGTGCCAGCTCACGAGCGGGGGGGCTGGGTGAAAAACTGTTTTTT. This gives the protein CASSRAGGLGEKLFF.

This rearrangement joins TRBV4-1 to TRBJ1-5, with TRBD1 identical over 9 bases. CDR1 MGHRA and CDR2 YSYEKL come from the germline V gene. CDR3 size: 16 residues. V was clipped by 1 base and J by 6 bases; unmatched bases: 7. The CDR3 DNA reads as TGCGCCAGCAGCCAAGCAGACAGGGGGAGCGGTCAGCCCCAGCATTTT. Encoded protein: CASSQADRGSGQPQHF.

The chain carries TRBV29-1 and TRBJ1-2; a weak D match, TRBD1 (5 bases). Germline CDR1 reads SQVTM; CDR2 reads ANQGSEA. CDR3 length: 13 amino acids. Trimming cost V 1 base and J 5 bases, with 11 bases left between them. The CDR3, as DNA: TGCAGCGTTGAAGGGACCCGGGGGTATGGCTACACCTTC. It translates to CSVEGTRGYGYTF.

The chain couples TRBV27 to TRBJ2-7; TRBD2 matches 14 bases. Germline CDR1 and CDR2: MNHEY and SMNVEV (reference sequence). The ends lost 5 bases at V and 7 bases at J; junction bases unmatched: 10. This CDR3 is 16 amino acids long. CDR3 sequence: CASSRSGLAGGGEQYF. The CDR3 DNA sequence: TGTGCCAGCAGTAGAAGCGGACTAGCGGGGGGAGGTGAGCAGTACTTC.